This T cell receptor (beta chain) was captured in a study of cytomegalovirus exposure and HLA in healthy donors. Notes on this clone: What it recognizes is unknown.

Amplification used 60 Vbeta primers and 13 Jbeta primers. The repertoire was sequenced with immunoSEQ multiplex PCR; TCRdb's copy has only in-frame clones and lacks some. The profile shows about 130,000 clones, roughly 80% of them singletons. Findings of the study overall: Using a false discovery rate of 0.05, a later analysis showed that 16,951 TCR beta sequences were associated with HLA alleles.

CDR1 is SGHTA and CDR2 is FQGNSA in the germline V gene. V gave up 5 bases and J gave up 6 bases, with 11 bases separating them. CDR3 size: 13 residues. Sequencing used PBMCs. V and J are TRBV7-2 and TRBJ1-5; a possible D gene is TRBD1 (6 bases). The clonotype was recovered from a man between 35 and 55 years old in good health and CMV-seronegative. CDR3 DNA: TGTGCCAGCAGCCCACGGGGGGCTCAGCCCCAGCATTTT. This codes for CASSPRGAQPQHF.